The 21 T cell receptor beta chains presented below share a single source sample, sequenced in a study of blood T cell repertoires in COVID-19. TCRdb keeps only in-frame clones here, not all; method: immunoSEQ multiplex PCR. This repertoire shows some 80,000 clones, roughly four fifths found once; its top ten account for less than 20%. Source material: peripheral blood. The receptors come from a woman older than 75 with active or convalescent COVID-19.

This clone is a singleton in its sample. V is TRBV5-8 and J is TRBJ1-6; 9 positions agree with TRBD1. V lost 4 bases, J lost 6 bases, and 5 bases stayed unmatched. CDR1 and CDR2 from the germline V gene are SGHTS and YDEGEE. The CDR3 has 15 amino acids. CDR3 loop: CASSPRTGVNSPLHF. The CDR3 nucleotides read TGTGCCAGCAGCCCGAGGACAGGGGTTAATTCACCCCTCCACTTT.

This chain uses TRBV7-9 with TRBJ1-1; a weak D match, TRBD1 (6 bases). Germline CDR1 SEHNR, CDR2 FQNEAQ (reference sequence). The CDR3 totals 13 residues. V gave up 7 bases and J gave up 1 base, with 10 bases separating them. The CDR3 reads CASNTQGNTEAFF. The DNA of the CDR3 is TGTGCCAGCAACACACAGGGGAACACTGAAGCTTTCTTT.

This clone appeared many times. This sample also contains other DNA sequences that code for the same CDR3. V usage is TRBV5-4 and J usage is TRBJ1-1; a possible D gene is TRBD1 (6 bases). The CDR3 contains 13 residues. V was clipped by 0 bases and J by 8 bases, with 11 bases between them. Germline CDR1 reads SGHNT; CDR2 reads YYREEE (reference sequence). The CDR3 DNA follows: TGTGCCAGCAGCTTGGGGCCGGACAGAGAAGCTTTCTTT. It translates to CASSLGPDREAFF.

To note about this clone: An end of the junction differs from the germline gene, which may be a read error. The gene calls are TRBV7-7 and TRBJ2-2, with 8 bases matching TRBD2. Germline V gene sequence: CDR1 SSHAT, CDR2 FNYEAQ (reference sequence). This CDR3 comprises 14 residues. CDR3 nucleotides: TGTGCTAGCAGCCCTAGCGGGTTCACCGGGGAGCTGTTTTTT. Protein sequence: CASSPSGFTGELFF.

Here the CDR3 reads CASSLRTGERHEQFF. The CDR3 coding sequence is TGTGCCAGCAGCTTAAGGACAGGGGAGCGCCATGAGCAGTTCTTC. The J gene is TRBJ2-1, the V gene TRBV7-9; the match to TRBD1 covers 9 bases. This CDR3 region has 15 residues. Germline values: CDR1 SEHNR, CDR2 FQNEAQ (reference sequence). The V gene end was trimmed by 2 bases and the J gene end by 8 bases; junction bases not matched to a gene: 7. The complete variable domain, with remaining parts taken from reference TRBV7-9 and TRBJ2-1, reads DTGVSQNPRHKITKRGQNVTFRCDPISEHNRLYWYRQTLGQGPEFLTYFQNEAQLEKSRLLSDRFSAERPKGSFSTLEIQRTEQGDSAMYLCASSLRTGERHEQFFGPGTRLTVL.

V usage is TRBV9 and J usage is TRBJ2-1, with unresolved D. V was pared by 0 bases and J by 3 bases, with 4 bases between. Germline values: CDR1 SGDLS, CDR2 YYNGEE. The CDR3 spans 13 residues. As DNA, the CDR3 is TGTGCCAGCAGCGTAGCTAGCTACAATGAGCAGTTCTTC. It encodes CASSVASYNEQFF.

This rearrangement joins TRBV5-1 to TRBJ2-1, with D maybe TRBD2 (6 bases). The CDR3 runs 15 residues. V was shortened by 4 bases and J by 4 bases, with 15 bases between the two germline ends. Germline lookup yields CDR1 SGHRS and CDR2 YFSETQ. The CDR3 coding sequence is TGCGCCAGCAGCCCCTCGGAGGGGCCATACAATGAGCAGTTCTTC. This gives the protein CASSPSEGPYNEQFF.

The chain combines TRBV19 with TRBJ2-1; 9 positions match TRBD2. The CDR3 runs to 18 residues. The V and J ends lost 4 bases and 1 base, in that order; junction bases with no gene match: 11. Germline CDR1 LNHDA, CDR2 SQIVND (reference sequence). The CDR3 loop is CASSSLRRGGASYNEQFF. The CDR3 DNA follows: TGTGCCAGTAGTAGTCTTAGACGCGGGGGGGCATCCTACAATGAGCAGTTCTTC.

CDR3 loop: CASSSSVGPINEQYF. DNA for the CDR3: TGTGCCAGCAGCTCCTCCGTGGGGCCTATAAACGAGCAGTACTTC. The V call is TRBV7-9, the J call TRBJ2-7; perhaps TRBD1 as D (5 bases). There are 15 residues in the CDR3. Germline lookup yields CDR1 SEHNR and CDR2 FQNEAQ (reference sequence). V was trimmed by 4 bases and J by 5 bases, leaving 18 bases between them.

Only a few counts were recorded for this clone. Mismatch with germline at one junction end may stem from a read error. This chain joins TRBV20-1 and TRBJ1-2; D call uncertain. The CDR3 length is 11 residues. Germline loops: CDR1 DFQATT, CDR2 SNEGSKA (reference sequence). Here the CDR3 DNA reads TGCAGTGCTAGAGGGGTGCGCGGTCTTGGGTTC. It yields the protein CSARGVRGLGF.

The rearrangement joins TRBV10-3 to TRBJ2-7; D not certain. Germline V CDR1 and CDR2: ENHRY, SYGVKD. V dropped 1 base and J dropped 7 bases, with 5 bases sitting between them. The CDR3 has 11 amino acids. CDR3 protein: CAISELAEQYF. The CDR3 bases are TGTGCCATCAGTGAGTTGGCAGAGCAGTACTTC.

DNA of the CDR3: TGTGCCAGCAGCTTAGGGACTGTGGGGGAGACCCAGTACTTC. Translating gives CASSLGTVGETQYF. J is TRBJ2-5 and V is TRBV7-9; a weak D match, TRBD2 (5 bases). V was cut by 1 base and J by 5 bases, with 11 bases left in between. Germline V lookup: CDR1 SEHNR, CDR2 FQNEAQ (reference sequence). The CDR3 has 14 residues.

V is TRBV27 and J is TRBJ2-3; D is possibly TRBD2 (6 bases). The germline gives CDR1 MNHEY, CDR2 SMNVEV (reference sequence). There are 13 residues in the CDR3. The V end lost 2 bases, the J end lost 3 bases, and 6 bases lay between the germline ends. CDR3 residues: CASSLGGTDTQYF. The DNA for the CDR3 is TGTGCCAGCAGTTTAGGGGGGACAGATACGCAGTATTTT.

This chain joins TRBV5-1 and TRBJ2-3; D may be TRBD1 (5 bases). The CDR3 extends over 15 amino acids. The V and J ends lost 4 bases and 4 bases respectively, with 16 bases between them. Germline values: CDR1 SGHRS, CDR2 YFSETQ. The CDR3: CASSVTAAGSDTQYF. DNA for the CDR3: TGCGCCAGCAGCGTGACAGCAGCCGGGTCAGATACGCAGTATTTT.

This chain joins TRBV7-3 and TRBJ2-1, with D possibly matching TRBD1 (6 bases). V lost 1 base and J 1 base, leaving 14 bases between the germline ends. Germline values: CDR1 SGHTA, CDR2 FQGTGA. The CDR3 has 17 residues. The CDR3 DNA is TGTGCCAGCAGCTTAAACCCCCCAGGGGCATCCTACAATGAGCAGTTCTTC. Translated, it gives CASSLNPPGASYNEQFF.

V usage is TRBV28 and J usage is TRBJ1-2; the D gene is possibly TRBD1 (5 bases). Germline loops: CDR1 MDHEN, CDR2 SYDVKM. Trimming left V 9 bases short and J 14 bases short, with 22 bases between. The length of the CDR3 is 12 residues. This chain's CDR3 is CASKAGGGRPTF. The CDR3 bases are TGTGCCAGTAAGGCCGGGGGGGGACGTCCTACCTTC.

The chain couples TRBV5-1 to TRBJ1-4; D unresolved. The CDR3 length is 16 residues. The V end lost 1 base, the J end lost 4 bases, and 14 bases lay between the germline ends. Looked up from germline, CDR1 is SGHRS and CDR2 is YFSETQ. The CDR3 sequence is CASSLIATDLNEKLFF. In DNA, the CDR3 is TGCGCCAGCAGCTTGATAGCGACCGACCTTAATGAAAAACTGTTTTTT. The whole variable domain, filled in from reference TRBV5-1 and TRBJ1-4, reads KAGVTQTPRYLIKTRGQQVTLSCSPISGHRSVSWYQQTPGQGLQFLFEYFSETQRNKGNFPGRFSGRQFSNSRSEMNVSTLELGDSALYLCASSLIATDLNEKLFFGSGTQLSVL.

The chain combines TRBV6-2 or TRBV6-3 with TRBJ1-5, with a weak D call TRBD1 (6 bases). The CDR3 is 17 residues long. V was cut by 1 base and J by 0 bases, with 13 bases left in between. The germline gives CDR1 MNHEY, CDR2 SVGEGT. This chain's CDR3 is CASSYYGAGVSNQPQHF. CDR3 bases: TGTGCCAGCAGTTACTACGGGGCAGGGGTTAGCAATCAGCCCCAGCATTTT.

This chain links TRBV6-5 with TRBJ1-1, with D perhaps TRBD1 (6 bases). The CDR3 spans 14 residues. CDR1 and CDR2 from the germline V gene are MNHEY and SVGAGI. Between the trimmed V and J ends, which lost 4 bases and 11 bases, there was a span of 20 bases. The CDR3 DNA reads TGTGCCAGCAGTTTCGGACAGACCCCTGGTTGGGCTTTCTTT. Residues: CASSFGQTPGWAFF.

This rearrangement joins TRBV15 to TRBJ1-2; 7 nucleotides align to TRBD1. This CDR3 is built from 16 residues. Germline V gene lookup returns CDR1 LNHNV and CDR2 YYDKDF (reference sequence). Trimming cost V 1 base and J 2 bases; bases outside gene matches: 7. The CDR3 coding sequence is TGTGCCACCAGCAGAGGGAAAACGACAGGGAACTATGGCTACACCTTC. It is translated as CATSRGKTTGNYGYTF. Full variable domain (rest looked up from reference TRBV15 and TRBJ1-2): DAMVIQNPRYQVTQFGKPVTLSCSQTLNHNVMYWYQQKSSQAPKLLFHYYDKDFNNEADTPDNFQSRRPNTSFCFLDIRSPGLGDTAMYLCATSRGKTTGNYGYTFGSGTRLTVV.

The chain has TRBV24-1 and TRBJ2-1; 12 nucleotides agree with TRBD1. The trim removed 7 bases at V and 7 bases at J, leaving 7 bases unmatched. The CDR3 sequence is 15 residues long. CDR1 KGHDR and CDR2 SFDVKD come from the germline V gene. CDR3 sequence: CATRGTGGANNEQFF. The CDR3 region has the DNA TGTGCCACCAGAGGGACAGGGGGCGCCAATAATGAGCAGTTCTTC.